The 16 T cell receptor beta chains listed next were all sequenced from one sample in a study of post-analysis software for immune sequencing data. Regarding the study as a whole: Controls showed lower frequencies than patients for five TRBV segments, and TRBV5-6, TRBV5-1 and TRBV20-1 were among these.

Antigen specificity for these receptors is unknown. Built from TCR beta cDNA, the libraries had unique molecular identifiers in them. One entry per CDR3 protein, called by TCRdb with MiXCR from the PCR reads. The sample carries approximately 660,000 distinct CDR3 sequences, approximately 60% recorded once. Material: blood. All receptors derive from a girl aged 2-15 years with multiple sclerosis.

This clonotype was counted only a few times. The chain recombines TRBV7-9 with TRBJ2-3; no clear D gene. Looked up from germline, CDR1 is SEHNR and CDR2 is FQNEAQ (reference sequence). CDR3 length: 12 residues. With 5 bases removed from V and 6 bases from J, the gap between germline ends came to 9 bases. The CDR3 reads CASSPSGDTQYF. The CDR3 DNA reads as TGTGCCAGCAGCCCCTCCGGGGATACGCAGTATTTT. The full variable domain, rest sourced from reference TRBV7-9 and TRBJ2-3, is DTGVSQNPRHKITKRGQNVTFRCDPISEHNRLYWYRQTLGQGPEFLTYFQNEAQLEKSRLLSDRFSAERPKGSFSTLEIQRTEQGDSAMYLCASSPSGDTQYFGPGTRLTVL.

The chain has TRBV12-3 or TRBV12-4 and TRBJ2-6; D is ambiguous. V lost 4 bases, J lost 4 bases, and 14 bases lay in between. The CDR3 contains 16 residues. The DNA of the CDR3 is TGTGCCAGCAGTTCATTCAGAGGTTCGGGGGCCAACGTCCTGACTTTC. Residues: CASSSFRGSGANVLTF.

About this clonotype itself: Compared with germline, one end of the junction differs, possibly owing to a read error. The J gene is TRBJ2-1, the V gene TRBV6-6; D gene unclear. The V gene's germline CDR1 is MNHNY and CDR2 SVGAGI (reference sequence). The CDR3 runs 12 residues. The CDR3 is CASSPSYNERFF. For the CDR3, the DNA is TGTGCCAGCAGTCCCTCCTACAATGAGCGGTTCTTC.

The V call is TRBV5-1, the J call TRBJ2-1; 10 bases line up with TRBD2. The CDR3 spans 19 residues. The V segment lost 6 bases and the J segment 5 bases; nucleotides outside the gene matches: 20. Germline-derived CDR1 and CDR2 are SGHRS and YFSETQ. Here the CDR3 reads CASIRGGLAGEWRDNEQFF. The CDR3 region has the DNA TGCGCCAGCATCAGGGGGGGTCTAGCGGGAGAGTGGCGCGACAATGAGCAGTTCTTC.

The chain is built from TRBV29-1 and TRBJ2-5; 8 bases are shared with TRBD1. The V gene end was trimmed by 5 bases and the J gene end by 5 bases; junction bases not matched to a gene: 13. CDR3 size: 15 residues. In germline, CDR1 is SQVTM, CDR2 ANQGSEA. CDR3 coding DNA: TGCAGCGTTCTCCGGGACCAGGGGGCCGGGGAGACCCAGTACTTC. Translated: CSVLRDQGAGETQYF.

This clonotype was observed a few times. The J gene is TRBJ2-5, the V gene TRBV6-5, with D possibly being TRBD1 or TRBD2 (5 bases each). This CDR3 comprises 14 residues. V lost 6 bases and J 3 bases, leaving 14 bases between the germline ends. Germline CDR1 is MNHEY and CDR2 is SVGAGI. This CDR3 reads CASSWGGGEETQYF. CDR3 sequence (DNA): TGTGCCAGCAGCTGGGGCGGAGGCGAAGAGACCCAGTACTTC.

The chain combines TRBV7-9 with TRBJ2-1; 7 bases line up with TRBD2. This CDR3 region has 15 residues. J was trimmed by 10 bases and V by 4 bases; bases with no gene match: 13. Per the germline V gene, CDR1 is SEHNR and CDR2 is FQNEAQ (reference sequence). Here the CDR3 DNA reads TGTGCCAGCAGCTCGCCAAGCGGGACGGTTGGGGAGCAGTTCTTC. This codes for CASSSPSGTVGEQFF.

In this sample, this clonotype turned up once. The chain couples TRBV27 to TRBJ2-5, with D perhaps assigned TRBD1 or TRBD2 (6 bases each). The DNA matches TRBJ2-7 better at its end, which makes the J call doubtful. The CDR3 loop spans 14 amino acids. CDR1 is MNHEY and CDR2 is SMNVEV in the germline V gene (reference sequence). CDR3 nucleotides: TGTGCCAGCAGTTTTGGAACAGGGAGGCACGAGCAGTACTTC. Translated: CASSFGTGRHEQYF.

The chain has TRBV5-1 and TRBJ2-1; perhaps TRBD1 as D (6 bases). Germline lookup yields CDR1 SGHRS and CDR2 YFSETQ. The V end lost 4 bases, the J end lost 5 bases, and 19 bases lay between the germline ends. This CDR3 has 16 residues. The CDR3, as DNA: TGCGCCAGCAGCCCTTACAGGGTAATTCTTGACAATGAGCAGTTCTTC. Its translation: CASSPYRVILDNEQFF.

The J gene is TRBJ1-1, the V gene TRBV27; D call uncertain. CDR3 length equals 14 residues. Germline CDR1 and CDR2: MNHEY and SMNVEV (reference sequence). The ends were cut back, 2 bases at V and 4 bases at J, with 11 bases in the middle. Here the CDR3 reads CASSLKGYITEAFF. CDR3 coding DNA: TGTGCCAGCAGTTTAAAGGGTTATATCACTGAAGCTTTCTTT.

V is TRBV3-1 and J is TRBJ2-3; 9 nucleotides match TRBD2. Germline CDR1 reads LGHDT; CDR2 reads YNNKEL (reference sequence). This CDR3 is 17 amino acids long. J lost 2 bases, V lost 1 base, and 7 bases had no gene match. CDR3 coding DNA: TGTGCCAGCAGCCAAGTAAAACTAGCGGGTCTCACAGATACGCAGTATTTT. Amino acid sequence: CASSQVKLAGLTDTQYF.

This chain joins TRBV9 and TRBJ2-7; tentatively, D is TRBD2 (6 bases). From germline, CDR1 is SGDLS and CDR2 YYNGEE. CDR3 length equals 15 residues. V was pared by 0 bases and J by 2 bases, with 12 bases between. The CDR3 bases are TGTGCCAGCAGCGTAGGGTTTGGGGGGACCTACGAGCAGTACTTC. It yields the protein CASSVGFGGTYEQYF.

The rearrangement uses TRBV29-1 and TRBJ1-4; D ambiguous. Germline V gene lookup returns CDR1 SQVTM and CDR2 ANQGSEA. The CDR3 is 12 amino acids. The CDR3 here is CGSQTDNEKLFF. The CDR3 DNA sequence: TGCGGCTCACAGACGGATAATGAAAAACTGTTTTTT.

This chain links TRBV29-1 with TRBJ2-3; 8 positions match TRBD2. CDR1 SQVTM and CDR2 ANQGSEA come from the germline V gene. The J segment lost 2 bases and the V segment lost 3 bases, leaving 4 bases of the junction unmatched. CDR3 length: 14 amino acids. The CDR3 region has the DNA TGCAGCGTTGAGGCTAGCGGGTTCACAGATACGCAGTATTTT. Translating gives CSVEASGFTDTQYF.

In its sample, this clonotype was seen a few times. V gene TRBV29-1 combines with J gene TRBJ2-5; 12 bases map to TRBD2. V dropped 7 bases and J dropped 11; count of bases not matched to a gene: 11. The CDR3 spans 13 residues. Germline CDR1 reads SQVTM; CDR2 reads ANQGSEA. The CDR3 region has the DNA TGCAGCGCTGGACTAGCGGGGCCAAATGAGCAGTACTTC. The encoded protein is CSAGLAGPNEQYF. Combining the CDR3 with reference TRBV29-1 and TRBJ2-5 gives the whole variable domain SAVISQKPSRDICQRGTSLTIQCQVDSQVTMMFWYRQQPGQSLTLIATANQGSEATYESGFVIDKFPISRPNLTFSTLTVSNMSPEDSSIYLCSAGLAGPNEQYFGPGTRLLVL.

The chain recombines TRBV12-3 or TRBV12-4 with TRBJ1-1; D call uncertain. The ends were cut back, 6 bases at V and 4 bases at J, with 12 bases in the middle. This CDR3 contains 13 residues. CDR3 sequence: CASRRTGSTEAFF. CDR3 DNA sequence: TGTGCCAGCAGGCGAACGGGTAGCACTGAAGCTTTCTTT.